The 8 T cell receptor beta chains below all came from one sample that was sequenced in a study of cytomegalovirus exposure and HLA in healthy donors. The PCR made use of 60 Vbeta and 13 Jbeta primers. Only in-frame clones appear in the TCRdb table, and some are missing; sequencing was by immunoSEQ multiplex PCR. The sample records about 160,000 clones, around 84% being singletons. The sequenced material came from PBMCs. These receptor sequences come from a woman in her 40s in good health and CMV-seronegative.

The CDR3 nucleotides are TGTGCCAGCATGGGCTTTCTAGCCAAAAACATTCAGTACTTC. Its translation: CASMGFLAKNIQYF. This sequence joins TRBV2 and TRBJ2-4, with D uncertain. There are 14 residues in the CDR3. Per the germline V gene, CDR1 is SNHLY and CDR2 is FYNNEI. V lost 7 bases, J lost 0 bases, and 10 bases lay in between.

With respect to this clone: The same CDR3 also results from other DNA sequences found in this sample. The DNA for the CDR3 is TGTGCCAGCAGGGAGGGGAGCTATGGCTACACCTTC. Translating it yields CASREGSYGYTF. The rearrangement uses TRBV2 and TRBJ1-2, with D maybe TRBD1 (5 bases). The germline V and J ends were trimmed by 6 bases and 4 bases, with 9 bases remaining between them. Germline CDR1 is SNHLY and CDR2 is FYNNEI. The CDR3 is made up of 12 amino acids.

The sample holds a few counts of this clone. This chain uses TRBV4-1 with TRBJ2-1, with unresolved D. This CDR3 spans 17 amino acids. The germline V and J ends were trimmed by 0 bases and 0 bases, with 12 bases remaining between them. Germline lookup yields CDR1 MGHRA and CDR2 YSYEKL. The CDR3 is CASSQDKEWSSYNEQFF. CDR3 nucleotides: TGCGCCAGCAGCCAAGACAAGGAGTGGAGCTCCTACAATGAGCAGTTCTTC.

The rearrangement links TRBV7-7 to TRBJ2-1; TRBD2 agrees at 9 bases. CDR3 size: 20 residues. Unmatched junction bases numbered 19, after V lost 5 bases and J lost 2 bases. Germline CDR1 SSHAT, CDR2 FNYEAQ (reference sequence). CDR3 DNA: TGTGCCAGCAGCCAGCGCCCAAGCGGGGGGCAAAAACACGCCTACAATGAGCAGTTCTTC. Amino acids: CASSQRPSGGQKHAYNEQFF.

The rearrangement uses TRBV5-1 and TRBJ2-7, with a tentative D call TRBD2 (5 bases). Germline V CDR1 and CDR2: SGHRS, YFSETQ. CDR3 length: 15 amino acids. The V and J ends lost 4 bases and 0 bases respectively, with 14 bases between them. The CDR3 DNA sequence: TGCGCCAGCAGCCCTGAGGGCGGCTACTCCTACGAGCAGTACTTC. Translating it yields CASSPEGGYSYEQYF.

This chain uses TRBV5-8 with TRBJ2-1, with 7 bases lining up with TRBD2. CDR1 is SGHTS, CDR2 YDEGEE, per germline. The CDR3 is 14 residues long. The V gene end was trimmed by 5 bases and the J gene end by 6 bases; junction bases not matched to a gene: 8. The CDR3 sequence: CASRRERTFNEQFF. The CDR3 region has the DNA TGTGCCAGCAGGCGGGAGCGGACCTTCAATGAGCAGTTCTTC.

This clone has a single count. V usage is TRBV4-1 and J usage is TRBJ1-2; TRBD1 matches 7 bases. The CDR3 length is 17 residues. Germline CDR1 reads MGHRA; CDR2 reads YSYEKL. V lost 3 bases, J lost 1 base, and 11 bases stayed unmatched. CDR3 protein: CASSHNSPRGSNYGYTF. DNA for the CDR3: TGCGCCAGCAGCCACAATAGCCCCAGGGGGAGTAACTATGGCTACACCTTC.

The gene calls are TRBV19 and TRBJ2-1, with 9 bases identical to TRBD1. The trim removed 8 bases at V and 4 bases at J, leaving 6 bases unmatched. The CDR3 covers 14 residues. Germline V lookup: CDR1 LNHDA, CDR2 SQIVND (reference sequence). CDR3 region: CASQGQGFYNEQFF. The CDR3 DNA reads as TGTGCCAGTCAGGGACAGGGCTTTTACAATGAGCAGTTCTTC.